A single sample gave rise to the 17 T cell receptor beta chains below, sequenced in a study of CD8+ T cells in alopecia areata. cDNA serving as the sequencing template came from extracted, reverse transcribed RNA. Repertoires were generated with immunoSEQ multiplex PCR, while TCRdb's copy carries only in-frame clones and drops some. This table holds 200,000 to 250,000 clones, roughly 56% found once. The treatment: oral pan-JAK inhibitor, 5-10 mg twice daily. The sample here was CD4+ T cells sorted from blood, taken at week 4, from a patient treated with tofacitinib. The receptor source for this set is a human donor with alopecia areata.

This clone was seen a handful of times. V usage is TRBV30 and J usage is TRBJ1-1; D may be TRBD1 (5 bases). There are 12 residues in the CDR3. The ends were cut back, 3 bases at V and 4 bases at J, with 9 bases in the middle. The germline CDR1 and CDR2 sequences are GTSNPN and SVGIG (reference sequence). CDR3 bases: TGTGCCTGGAGGGGGCTTGGCACTGAAGCTTTCTTT. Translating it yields CAWRGLGTEAFF. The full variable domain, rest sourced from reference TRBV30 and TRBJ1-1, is SQTIHQWPATLVQPVGSPLSLECTVEGTSNPNLYWYRQAAGRGLQLLFYSVGIGQISSEVPQNLSASRPQDRQFILSSKKLLLSDSGFYLCAWRGLGTEAFFGQGTRLTVV.

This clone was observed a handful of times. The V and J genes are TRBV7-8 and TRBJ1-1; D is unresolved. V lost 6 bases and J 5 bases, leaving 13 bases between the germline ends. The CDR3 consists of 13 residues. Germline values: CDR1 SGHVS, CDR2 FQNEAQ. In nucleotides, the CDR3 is TGTGCCAGCAGTACACCCCTAGGGACTGAAGCTTTCTTT. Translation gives CASSTPLGTEAFF. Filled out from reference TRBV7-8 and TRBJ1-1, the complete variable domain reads GAGVSQSPRYKVAKRGQDVALRCDPISGHVSLFWYQQALGQGPEFLTYFQNEAQLDKSGLPSDRFFAERPEGSVSTLKIQRTQQEDSAVYLCASSTPLGTEAFFGQGTRLTVV.

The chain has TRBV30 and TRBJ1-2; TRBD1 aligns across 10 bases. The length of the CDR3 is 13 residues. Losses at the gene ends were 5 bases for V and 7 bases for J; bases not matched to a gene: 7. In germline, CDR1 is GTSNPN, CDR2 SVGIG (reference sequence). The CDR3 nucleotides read TGTGCCTGGTGGCCGGGACAGGGGCTTGGCTACACCTTC. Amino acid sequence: CAWWPGQGLGYTF.

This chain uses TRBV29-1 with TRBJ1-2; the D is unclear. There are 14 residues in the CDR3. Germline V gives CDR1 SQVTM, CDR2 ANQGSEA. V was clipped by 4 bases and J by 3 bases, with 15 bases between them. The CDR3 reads CSVVPPRVDYGYTF. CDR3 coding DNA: TGCAGCGTTGTCCCCCCAAGAGTGGACTATGGCTACACCTTC.

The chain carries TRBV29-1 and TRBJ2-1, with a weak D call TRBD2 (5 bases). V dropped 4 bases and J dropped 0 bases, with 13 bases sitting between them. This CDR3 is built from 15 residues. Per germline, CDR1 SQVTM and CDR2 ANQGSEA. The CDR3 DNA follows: TGCAGCGTTGGAAGAGAGCGGAGCTCCTACAATGAGCAGTTCTTC. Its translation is CSVGRERSSYNEQFF.

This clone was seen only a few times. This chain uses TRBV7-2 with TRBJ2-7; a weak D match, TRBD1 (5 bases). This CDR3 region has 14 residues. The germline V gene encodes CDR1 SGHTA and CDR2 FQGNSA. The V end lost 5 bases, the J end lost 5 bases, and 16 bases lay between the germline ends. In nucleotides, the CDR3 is TGTGCCAGCAGCAGTGCAGGGATCCCAAACGAGCAGTACTTC. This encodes CASSSAGIPNEQYF.

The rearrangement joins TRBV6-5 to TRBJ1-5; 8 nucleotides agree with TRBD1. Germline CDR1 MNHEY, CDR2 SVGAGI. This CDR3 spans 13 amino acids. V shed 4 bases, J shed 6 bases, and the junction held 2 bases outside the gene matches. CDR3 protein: CASSSDRAQPQHF. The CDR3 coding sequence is TGTGCCAGCAGTTCGGACAGGGCTCAGCCCCAGCATTTT.

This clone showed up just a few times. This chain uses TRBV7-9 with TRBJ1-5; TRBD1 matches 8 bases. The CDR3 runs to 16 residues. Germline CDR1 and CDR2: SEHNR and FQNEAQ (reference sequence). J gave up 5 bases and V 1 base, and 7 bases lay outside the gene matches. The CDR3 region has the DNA TGTGCCAGCAGCTTAGTAGGACAGGGAGGTGATCAGCCCCAGCATTTT. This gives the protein CASSLVGQGGDQPQHF.

The CDR3 loop reads CASSSRVHGYTF. For the CDR3, the DNA is TGTGCCAGCAGCTCCAGGGTTCATGGCTACACCTTC. The chain carries TRBV11-2 and TRBJ1-2, with D possibly matching TRBD1 (5 bases). V lost 4 bases, J lost 6 bases, and 9 bases lay in between. This CDR3 has 12 amino acids. Germline CDR1 reads SGHAT; CDR2 reads FQNNGV.

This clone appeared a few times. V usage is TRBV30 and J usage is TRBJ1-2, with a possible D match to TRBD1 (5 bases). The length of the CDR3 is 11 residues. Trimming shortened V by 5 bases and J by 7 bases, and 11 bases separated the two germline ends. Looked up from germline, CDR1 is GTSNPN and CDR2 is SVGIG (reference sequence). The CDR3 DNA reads TGTGCCTGGGCGAGAGGGGTTGGCTACACCTTC. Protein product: CAWARGVGYTF.

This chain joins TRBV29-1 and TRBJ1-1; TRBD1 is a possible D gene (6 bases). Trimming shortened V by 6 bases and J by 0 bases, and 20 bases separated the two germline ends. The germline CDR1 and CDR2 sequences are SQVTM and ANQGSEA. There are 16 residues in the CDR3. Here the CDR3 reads CSVRGRHTQMNTEAFF. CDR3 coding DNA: TGCAGCGTGCGGGGGCGCCATACCCAAATGAACACTGAAGCTTTCTTT.

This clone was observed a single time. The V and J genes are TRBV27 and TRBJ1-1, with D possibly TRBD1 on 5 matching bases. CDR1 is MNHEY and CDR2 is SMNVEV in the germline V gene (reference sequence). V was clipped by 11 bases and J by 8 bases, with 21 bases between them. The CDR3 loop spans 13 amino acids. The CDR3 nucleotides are TGTGCCTCCATCTCTCGGGGGGGAGGAGAAGCTTTCTTT. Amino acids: CASISRGGGEAFF.

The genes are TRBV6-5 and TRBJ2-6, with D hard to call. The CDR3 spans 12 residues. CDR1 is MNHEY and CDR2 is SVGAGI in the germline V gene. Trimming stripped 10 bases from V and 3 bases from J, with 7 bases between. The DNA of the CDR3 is TGTGCCACGGGTTTTGGGGCCAACGTCCTGACTTTC. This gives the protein CATGFGANVLTF.

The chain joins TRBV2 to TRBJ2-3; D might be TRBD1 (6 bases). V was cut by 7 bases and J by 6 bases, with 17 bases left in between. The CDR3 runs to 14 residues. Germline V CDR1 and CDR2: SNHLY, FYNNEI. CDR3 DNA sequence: TGTGCCAGCAACCGGGACATCACCCGGGATACGCAGTATTTT. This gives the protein CASNRDITRDTQYF.

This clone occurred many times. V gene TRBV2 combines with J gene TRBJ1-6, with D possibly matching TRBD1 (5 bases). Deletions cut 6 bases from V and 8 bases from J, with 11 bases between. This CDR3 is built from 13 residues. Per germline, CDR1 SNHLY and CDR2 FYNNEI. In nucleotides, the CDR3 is TGTGCCAGCAGCGGTCAGGGTGATTCACCCCTCCACTTT. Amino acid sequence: CASSGQGDSPLHF.

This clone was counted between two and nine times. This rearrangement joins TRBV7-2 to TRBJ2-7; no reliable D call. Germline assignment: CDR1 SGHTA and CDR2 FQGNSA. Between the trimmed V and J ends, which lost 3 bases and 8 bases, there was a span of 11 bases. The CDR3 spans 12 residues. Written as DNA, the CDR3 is TGTGCCAGCAGCTTCGCAGGCCCTCAGCAGTACTTC. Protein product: CASSFAGPQQYF. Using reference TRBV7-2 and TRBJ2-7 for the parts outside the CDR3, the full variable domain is GAGVSQSPSNKVTEKGKDVELRCDPISGHTALYWYRQSLGQGLEFLIYFQGNSAPDKSGLPSDRFSAERTGGSVSTLTIQRTQQEDSAVYLCASSFAGPQQYFGPGTRLTVT.

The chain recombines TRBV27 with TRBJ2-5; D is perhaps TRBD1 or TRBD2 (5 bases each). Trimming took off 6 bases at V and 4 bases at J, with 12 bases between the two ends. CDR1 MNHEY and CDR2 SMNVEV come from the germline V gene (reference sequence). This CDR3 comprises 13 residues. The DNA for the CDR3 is TGTGCCAGCAGAAAGGGACCATTAGAGACCCAGTACTTC. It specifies CASRKGPLETQYF.